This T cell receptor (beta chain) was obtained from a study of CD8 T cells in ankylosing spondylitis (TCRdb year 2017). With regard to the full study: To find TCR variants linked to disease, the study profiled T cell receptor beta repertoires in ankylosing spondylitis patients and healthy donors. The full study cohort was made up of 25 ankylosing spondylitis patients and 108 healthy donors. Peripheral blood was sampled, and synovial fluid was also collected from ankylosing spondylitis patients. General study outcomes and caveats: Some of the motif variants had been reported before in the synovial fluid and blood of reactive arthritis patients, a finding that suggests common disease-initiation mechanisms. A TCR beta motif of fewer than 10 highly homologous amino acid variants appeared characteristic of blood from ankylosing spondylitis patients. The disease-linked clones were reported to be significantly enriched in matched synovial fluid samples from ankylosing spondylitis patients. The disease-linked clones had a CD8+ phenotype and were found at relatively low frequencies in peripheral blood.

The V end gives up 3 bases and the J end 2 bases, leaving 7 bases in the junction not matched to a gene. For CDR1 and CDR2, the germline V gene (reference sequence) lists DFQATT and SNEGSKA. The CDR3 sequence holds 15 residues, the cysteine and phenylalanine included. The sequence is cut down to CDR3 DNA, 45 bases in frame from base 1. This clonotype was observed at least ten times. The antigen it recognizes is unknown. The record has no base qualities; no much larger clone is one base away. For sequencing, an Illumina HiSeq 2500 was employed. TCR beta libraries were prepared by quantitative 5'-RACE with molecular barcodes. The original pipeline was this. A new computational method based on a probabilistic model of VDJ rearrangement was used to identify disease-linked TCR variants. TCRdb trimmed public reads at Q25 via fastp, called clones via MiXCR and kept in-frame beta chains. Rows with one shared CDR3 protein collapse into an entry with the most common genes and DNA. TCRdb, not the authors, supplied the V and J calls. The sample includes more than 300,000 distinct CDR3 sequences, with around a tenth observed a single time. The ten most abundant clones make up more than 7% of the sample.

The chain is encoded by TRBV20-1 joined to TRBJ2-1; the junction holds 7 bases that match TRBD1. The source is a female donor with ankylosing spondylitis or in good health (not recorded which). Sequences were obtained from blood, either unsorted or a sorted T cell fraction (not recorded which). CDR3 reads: CSARSGTDTYNEQFF. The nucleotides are TGCAGTGCTAGGTCTGGGACAGATACCTACAATGAGCAGTTCTTC.